The clone carrying this T cell receptor beta chain was seen a handful of times. Its antigen is as yet unknown. PCR employed 60 Vbeta and 13 Jbeta primers. Sequencing used immunoSEQ multiplex PCR; TCRdb keeps in-frame clones, though not all of them. This table has 100,000 to 150,000 clones, about four fifths appearing once. This specimen belongs to a study of cytomegalovirus exposure and HLA in healthy donors. Overall study results and limits: A further, later analysis showed that HLA-associated TCR beta chains (compared with equally common others) were more clonally expanded.

The specimen sequenced was PBMCs. The TCR originated in a man younger than 35 in good health and CMV-seronegative.

The CDR3 region is CASRQAYNSPLHF. CDR3 DNA sequence: TGTGCCAGCAGGCAAGCATATAATTCACCCCTCCACTTT. This sequence joins TRBV2 and TRBJ1-6; no firm D call. V shed 6 bases and J shed 4 bases, with 7 bases lying between them. The CDR3 loop spans 13 amino acids. Germline V gene data show CDR1 as SNHLY and CDR2 as FYNNEI.